This T cell receptor beta chain is from a study of response to subunit inactivated influenza vaccine. TCRdb itself ran the RT-PCR reads through MiXCR, one entry per CDR3 protein. This repertoire shows hundreds of thousands of distinct CDR3 sequences, 11% found once; its top ten account for approximately 11%. Trimming took 5 bases from V and 9 from J, leaving 21 bases between them. The CDR3 has 16 residues. Per germline, CDR1 SGHRS and CDR2 YFSETQ. In its sample, this clonotype was seen a few times. These data are also associated with another study on T cells expressing NK-cell markers. That publication notes: UMI-tagged 5'RACE template switching yielded the TCR beta cDNA. From sorted CD3+CD56+NKG2C+, CD3+CD56+NKG2C- and CD3+CD56-NKG2C+ T cells came the TCR beta repertoires. Sorting was restricted to alpha-beta TCR T cells by an anti-gamma-delta TCR antibody in several experiments.

The rearrangement joins TRBV5-1 to TRBJ1-6, with D possibly being TRBD1 (5 bases). The TCR was taken from a man aged 45-65 years who received an inactivated influenza vaccine. The input for sequencing was PBMCs from blood, taken on the day of vaccination. The CDR3 DNA sequence: TGCGCCAGCAGAGAGAGGAGGGGAAGCGGCGCTTCACCCCTCCACTTT. Translation gives CASRERRGSGASPLHF.